This TCR beta chain was identified in a study of PD-1 blockade in classical Hodgkin lymphoma. Broader study findings: Unlike CD8+ TCR diversity, which did not rise significantly by C4D1, CD4+ TCR diversity did. Relapsed/refractory patients reportedly had lower baseline diversity than newly diagnosed patients.

Regarding this clone: Its target is not known.

Looked up from germline, CDR1 is SQVTM and CDR2 is ANQGSEA. Trimming took 0 bases from V and 4 from J; bases not matched to a gene: 8. The CDR3 has 15 amino acids. No patient escaped relapse after autologous stem cell transplantation, and brentuximab vedotin exposure varied. Libraries were prepared by immunoSEQ multiplex PCR; TCRdb keeps only in-frame clonotypes and omits some of them. The sample records 90,000 to 120,000 clones, nearly 90% being singletons. This receptor was obtained from a human donor with classical Hodgkin lymphoma. The sample in question was peripheral blood mononuclear cells (PBMCs), obtained before the second cycle of nivolumab. The chain is built from TRBV29-1 and TRBJ1-2; 7 bases agree with TRBD1. The CDR3 loop reads CSVEDMTGPIYGYTF. The CDR3 DNA reads as TGCAGCGTTGAAGACATGACAGGGCCCATCTATGGCTACACCTTC.